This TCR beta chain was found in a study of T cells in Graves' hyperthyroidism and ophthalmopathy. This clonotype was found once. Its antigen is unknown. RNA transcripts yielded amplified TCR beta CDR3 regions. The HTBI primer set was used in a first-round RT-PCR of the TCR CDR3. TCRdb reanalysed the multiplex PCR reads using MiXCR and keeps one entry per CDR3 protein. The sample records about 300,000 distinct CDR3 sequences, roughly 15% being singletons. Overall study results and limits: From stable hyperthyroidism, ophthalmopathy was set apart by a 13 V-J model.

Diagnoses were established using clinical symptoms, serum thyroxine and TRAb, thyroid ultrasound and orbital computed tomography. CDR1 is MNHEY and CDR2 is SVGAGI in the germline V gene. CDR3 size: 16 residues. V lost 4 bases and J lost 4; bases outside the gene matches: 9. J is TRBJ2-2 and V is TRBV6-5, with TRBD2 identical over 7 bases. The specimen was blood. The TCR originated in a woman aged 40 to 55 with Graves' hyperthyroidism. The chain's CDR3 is CASSSSGGRVTGELFF. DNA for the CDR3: TGTGCCAGCAGTTCCTCAGGCGGGAGAGTCACCGGGGAGCTGTTTTTT.